The source of this TCR beta chain is a study of beta chain features in type 1 diabetes. Study-wide results and caveats: Sequencing from cDNA could over-represent high-TCR-expressing cells. Insertions were fewer and deletions more numerous at VDJ junctions in type 1 diabetes patients. TCRB CDR3 length was moderately but significantly reduced in all four CD4+ subsets of Type 1 diabetes patients.

Cell sorting via CD45RO/CCR7/CD25/CD127/CD95/CD27 was performed to obtain CD4+ naive, central memory, regulatory and stem cell-like memory cells. The CDR3 length is 14 residues. Germline CDR1 and CDR2: SQVTM and ANQGSEA. J was trimmed by 1 base and V by 5 bases; bases with no gene match: 2. Reverse transcription of all isolated RNA meant that expressed TCRB transcripts were sequenced. Profiled with immunoSEQ multiplex PCR; TCRdb holds only in-frame clones, not every one. This table holds a few hundred thousand clones, about 26% found once. Regarding this clone: Its antigen is as yet unknown.

The specimen sequenced was central memory CD4+ T cells from blood. This clonotype was sampled from a young man in good health. The chain employs TRBV29-1 and TRBJ2-1; 10 bases map to TRBD2. As DNA, the CDR3 is TGCAGCGTTCAAGCGGGAGGGTCCTACAATGAGCAGTTCTTC. Its protein product is CSVQAGGSYNEQFF.